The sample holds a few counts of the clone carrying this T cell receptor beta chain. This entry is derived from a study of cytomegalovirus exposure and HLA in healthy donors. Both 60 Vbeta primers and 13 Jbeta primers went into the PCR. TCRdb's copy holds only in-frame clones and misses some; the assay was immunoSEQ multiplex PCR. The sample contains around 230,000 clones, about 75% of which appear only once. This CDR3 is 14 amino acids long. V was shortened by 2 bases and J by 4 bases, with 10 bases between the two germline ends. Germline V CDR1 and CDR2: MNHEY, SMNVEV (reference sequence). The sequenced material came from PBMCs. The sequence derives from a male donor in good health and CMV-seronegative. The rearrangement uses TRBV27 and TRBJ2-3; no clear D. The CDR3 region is CASSLKEYSDTQYF. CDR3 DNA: TGTGCCAGCAGTTTAAAGGAGTACTCAGATACGCAGTATTTT.